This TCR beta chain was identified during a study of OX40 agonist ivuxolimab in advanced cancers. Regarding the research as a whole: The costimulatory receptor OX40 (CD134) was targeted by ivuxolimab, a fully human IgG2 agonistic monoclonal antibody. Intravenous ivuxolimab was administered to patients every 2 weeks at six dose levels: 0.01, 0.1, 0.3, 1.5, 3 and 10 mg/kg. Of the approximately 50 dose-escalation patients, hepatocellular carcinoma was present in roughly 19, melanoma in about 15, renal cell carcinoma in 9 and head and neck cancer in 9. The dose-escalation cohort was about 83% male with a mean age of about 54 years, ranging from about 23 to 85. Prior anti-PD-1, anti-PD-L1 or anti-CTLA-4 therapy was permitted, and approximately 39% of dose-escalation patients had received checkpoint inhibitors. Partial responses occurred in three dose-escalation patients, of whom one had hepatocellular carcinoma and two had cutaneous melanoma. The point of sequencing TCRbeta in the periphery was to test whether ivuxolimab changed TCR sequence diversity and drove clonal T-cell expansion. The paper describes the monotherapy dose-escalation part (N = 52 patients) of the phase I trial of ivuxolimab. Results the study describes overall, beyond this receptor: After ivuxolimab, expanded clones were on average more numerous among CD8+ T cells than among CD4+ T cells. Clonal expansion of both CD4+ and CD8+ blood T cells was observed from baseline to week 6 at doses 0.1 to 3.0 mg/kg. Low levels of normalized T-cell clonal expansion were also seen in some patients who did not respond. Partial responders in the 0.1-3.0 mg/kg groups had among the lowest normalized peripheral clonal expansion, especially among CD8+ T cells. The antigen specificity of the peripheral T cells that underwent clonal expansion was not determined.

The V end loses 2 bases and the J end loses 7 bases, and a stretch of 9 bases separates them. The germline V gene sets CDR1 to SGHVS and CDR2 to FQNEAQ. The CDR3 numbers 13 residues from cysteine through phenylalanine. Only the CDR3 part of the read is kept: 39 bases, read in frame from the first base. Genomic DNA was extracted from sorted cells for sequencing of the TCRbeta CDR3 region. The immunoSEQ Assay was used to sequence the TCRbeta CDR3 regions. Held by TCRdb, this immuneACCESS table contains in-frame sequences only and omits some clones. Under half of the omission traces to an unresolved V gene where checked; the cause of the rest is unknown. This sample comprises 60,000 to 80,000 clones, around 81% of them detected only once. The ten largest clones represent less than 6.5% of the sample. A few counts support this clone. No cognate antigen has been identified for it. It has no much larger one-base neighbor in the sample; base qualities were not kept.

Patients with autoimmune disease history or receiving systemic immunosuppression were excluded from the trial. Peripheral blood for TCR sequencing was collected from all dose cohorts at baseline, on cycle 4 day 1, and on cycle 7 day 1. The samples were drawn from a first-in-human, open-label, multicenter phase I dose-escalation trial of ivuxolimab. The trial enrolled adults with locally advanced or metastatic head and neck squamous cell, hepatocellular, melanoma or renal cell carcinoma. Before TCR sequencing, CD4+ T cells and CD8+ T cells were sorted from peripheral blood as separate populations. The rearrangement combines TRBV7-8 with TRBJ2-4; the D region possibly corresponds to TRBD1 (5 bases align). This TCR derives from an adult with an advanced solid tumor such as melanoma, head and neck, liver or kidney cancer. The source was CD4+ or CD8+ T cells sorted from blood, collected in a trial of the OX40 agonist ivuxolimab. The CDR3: CASSLSDSNIQYF. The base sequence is TGTGCCAGCAGCTTATCCGACAGTAACATTCAGTACTTC.